Below, 20 T cell receptor beta chains from the same sample are listed, as sequenced in a study of T-cell memory formation after mild COVID-19. TCRdb re-called the 5' RACE reads with MiXCR, one entry per CDR3 protein. The data contain hundreds of thousands of distinct CDR3 sequences, more than 20% of them seen just once; the ten biggest clones take up 9.5% to 15%. The sequencing sample was made of PBMCs or a T cell subset sorted from them (not recorded which). The receptors come from an adult woman who had mild COVID-19 (a few samples of this study predate the infection). Cell type and time point are not known.

In its sample, this clonotype was seen a few times. This chain connects TRBV2 to TRBJ2-1, with D unresolved. Trimming stripped 2 bases from V and 6 bases from J, with 14 bases between. The CDR3 spans 15 residues. Germline lookup yields CDR1 SNHLY and CDR2 FYNNEI. CDR3 bases: TGTGCCAGCAGTGAACAGTGGGTGTCCCTCAATGAGCAGTTCTTC. It codes for CASSEQWVSLNEQFF. The entire variable domain, with the rest obtained from reference TRBV2 and TRBJ2-1, is as follows: EPEVTQTPSHQVTQMGQEVILRCVPISNHLYFYWYRQILGQKVEFLVSFYNNEISEKSEIFDDQFSVERPDGSNFTLKIRSTKLEDSAMYFCASSEQWVSLNEQFFGPGTRLTVL.

This chain joins TRBV20-1 and TRBJ1-6, with a tentative D call TRBD1 (5 bases). Germline CDR1 reads DFQATT; CDR2 reads SNEGSKA (reference sequence). V was cut by 5 bases and J by 9 bases, with 14 bases left in between. This CDR3 has 13 amino acids. As DNA, the CDR3 is TGCAGTGCTGGCAGGGAGGTCGGTTCACCCCTCCACTTT. Encoded protein: CSAGREVGSPLHF.

This clonotype was found a few times. This chain links TRBV12-3 or TRBV12-4 with TRBJ2-3, with 12 bases that match TRBD2. The length of the CDR3 is 16 residues. The V gene end was trimmed by 7 bases and the J gene end by 3 bases; junction bases not matched to a gene: 8. The CDR3 loop is CASTPLAGGRTDTQYF. CDR3 DNA sequence: TGTGCCAGCACCCCGCTAGCGGGAGGGAGGACAGATACGCAGTATTTT.

This clonotype was picked up a small number of times. This chain uses TRBV7-8 with TRBJ2-1; TRBD2 matches at 11 bases. V shed 5 bases, J shed 0 bases, and the junction held 6 bases outside the gene matches. CDR3 size: 17 residues. Germline CDR1 is SGHVS and CDR2 is FQNEAQ. CDR3 sequence (DNA): TGTGCCAGCAGCCGGTCGGGGACTAGCGGCTCCTACAATGAGCAGTTCTTC. Protein sequence: CASSRSGTSGSYNEQFF.

J is TRBJ2-7 and V is TRBV4-1; 8 bases are shared with TRBD2. The CDR3 contains 13 residues. CDR1 MGHRA and CDR2 YSYEKL come from the germline V gene. V gave up 0 bases and J gave up 5 bases; unmatched junction bases: 0. This CDR3 is CASSQDSGDEQYF. CDR3 nucleotide sequence: TGCGCCAGCAGCCAAGATAGCGGGGACGAGCAGTACTTC.

J is TRBJ2-3 and V is TRBV7-9; tentative D call: TRBD1 (6 bases). The V end was cut by 5 bases, the J end by 0 bases, with 12 bases between. The CDR3 length is 15 residues. CDR1 and CDR2 from the germline V gene are SEHNR and FQNEAQ (reference sequence). DNA of the CDR3: TGTGCCAGCAGCGAGGGGACATTCAGCACAGATACGCAGTATTTT. Translating gives CASSEGTFSTDTQYF.

The sample holds a few counts of this clonotype. The chain uses TRBV5-1 and TRBJ1-2; tentative D call: TRBD1 (6 bases). From germline, CDR1 is SGHRS and CDR2 YFSETQ. Trimming stripped 0 bases from V and 0 bases from J, with 15 bases between. The CDR3 totals 17 residues. CDR3 in amino acids: CASSLVLDSDTNYGYTF. The CDR3 region has the DNA TGCGCCAGCAGCTTGGTGTTGGACAGCGATACTAACTATGGCTACACCTTC.

This clonotype was picked up a small number of times. This chain links TRBV30 with TRBJ2-7, with 7 bases identical to TRBD1. CDR1 is GTSNPN and CDR2 is SVGIG in the germline V gene (reference sequence). This CDR3 is 15 amino acids long. V was pared by 3 bases and J by 6 bases, with 14 bases of the junction left unmatched. For the CDR3, the DNA is TGTGCCTGGAGCCTTAGACAGGGTCTAGCCGCCGAGCAGTACTTC. This gives the protein CAWSLRQGLAAEQYF.

This clonotype showed up just a few times. This chain uses TRBV7-2 with TRBJ1-1; 7 bases match TRBD1. V dropped 6 bases and J dropped 10; count of bases not matched to a gene: 11. CDR1 is SGHTA, CDR2 FQGNSA, per germline. This CDR3 has 13 residues. CDR3 region: CASSSGGYRGAFF. The CDR3 nucleotides read TGTGCCAGCAGTTCAGGGGGATATCGGGGAGCTTTCTTT.

The chain has TRBV2 and TRBJ2-1, with D perhaps matching TRBD2 (5 bases). The V and J ends lost 6 bases and 2 bases respectively, with 14 bases between them. This CDR3 comprises 15 residues. Germline V gene sequence: CDR1 SNHLY, CDR2 FYNNEI. Written as DNA, the CDR3 is TGTGCCAGCAGACTGACTACTCTTGCCTACAATGAGCAGTTCTTC. Protein: CASRLTTLAYNEQFF.

This clonotype has only a few counts. The rearrangement uses TRBV5-1 and TRBJ1-1; no definite D call. Germline V gene data show CDR1 as SGHRS and CDR2 as YFSETQ. The CDR3 runs to 13 residues. The germline V and J ends were trimmed by 5 bases and 2 bases, with 10 bases remaining between them. CDR3 in DNA: TGCGCCAGCAGTGAGCAGACAAACACTGAAGCTTTCTTT. Translation gives CASSEQTNTEAFF. Complete variable domain (other parts from reference TRBV5-1 and TRBJ1-1): KAGVTQTPRYLIKTRGQQVTLSCSPISGHRSVSWYQQTPGQGLQFLFEYFSETQRNKGNFPGRFSGRQFSNSRSEMNVSTLELGDSALYLCASSEQTNTEAFFGQGTRLTVV.

The rearrangement joins TRBV4-2 to TRBJ2-3, with 7 nucleotides matching TRBD1. This CDR3 is built from 15 residues. J gave up 3 bases and V 3 bases, and 6 bases lay outside the gene matches. The germline V gene has CDR1 LGHNA and CDR2 YNFKEQ. CDR3 DNA sequence: TGTGCCAGCAGCCACCGGGACAGTGATACAGATACGCAGTATTTT. It encodes CASSHRDSDTDTQYF.

The CDR3 nucleotides read TGTGCCACCAGCTTTGGACTAGCGGTTATGGGCGAGCAGTACTTC. This gives the protein CATSFGLAVMGEQYF. This chain connects TRBV15 to TRBJ2-7, with 10 bases matching TRBD2. Germline assignment: CDR1 LNHNV and CDR2 YYDKDF (reference sequence). The CDR3 is made up of 15 amino acids. Trimming removed 5 bases from V and 6 bases from J; junction bases left unmatched: 10.

This clonotype was picked up a small number of times. The chain uses TRBV5-1 and TRBJ2-1; 13 nucleotides match TRBD2. V lost 6 bases to trimming and J lost 9 bases; unmatched junction nucleotides: 9. This CDR3 comprises 15 residues. Germline V gives CDR1 SGHRS, CDR2 YFSETQ. CDR3 nucleotide sequence: TGCGCCAGCATTCGCTGGACTAGCGGGAGTATTGAGCAGTTCTTC. The encoded protein is CASIRWTSGSIEQFF.

This clonotype was seen a handful of times. J is TRBJ2-3 and V is TRBV6-6; 9 bases line up with TRBD2. The CDR3 sequence is 18 residues long. Trimming removed 0 bases from V and 4 bases from J; junction bases left unmatched: 11. Germline V gene sequence: CDR1 MNHNY, CDR2 SVGAGI (reference sequence). The CDR3 loop reads CASSYSGTSPLEADTQYF. The CDR3 bases are TGTGCCAGCAGTTACTCAGGGACTAGCCCTCTGGAGGCAGATACGCAGTATTTT.

The chain joins TRBV5-6 to TRBJ2-1; 9 bases align to TRBD1. Germline V gene sequence: CDR1 SGHDT, CDR2 YYEEEE. The CDR3 has 16 amino acids. J was trimmed by 5 bases and V by 1 base; bases with no gene match: 7. The CDR3 region is CASSLRRDRAHNEQFF. The DNA for the CDR3 is TGTGCCAGCAGCTTGAGGAGGGACAGGGCCCACAATGAGCAGTTCTTC.

This clonotype was seen a few times. This chain joins TRBV7-2 and TRBJ1-1; D not resolved. V was clipped by 3 bases and J by 5 bases, with 13 bases between them. Looked up from germline, CDR1 is SGHTA and CDR2 is FQGNSA. The CDR3 sequence is 14 residues long. The CDR3 loop is CASSLAPPVTEAFF. DNA of the CDR3: TGTGCCAGCAGCTTGGCACCCCCCGTGACTGAAGCTTTCTTT.

This clonotype was detected only a few times. V is TRBV7-2 and J is TRBJ2-1; the D gene is possibly TRBD2 (6 bases). V was cut by 5 bases and J by 6 bases, with 23 bases left in between. The CDR3 extends over 17 amino acids. CDR1 and CDR2 from the germline V gene are SGHTA and FQGNSA. The CDR3 region has the DNA TGTGCCAGCAGCGCATCAACCCTAGCGAACGGTCGCAATGAGCAGTTCTTC. Encoded protein: CASSASTLANGRNEQFF.

This clonotype was observed a handful of times. The chain is built from TRBV5-1 and TRBJ1-4; D remains ambiguous. This CDR3 comprises 14 residues. Germline V gene lookup returns CDR1 SGHRS and CDR2 YFSETQ. Trimming pared 4 bases from V and 0 bases from J, leaving 7 bases between. The CDR3 protein is CASSLSSTNEKLFF. In DNA, the CDR3 is TGCGCCAGCAGCCTCTCATCAACTAATGAAAAACTGTTTTTT. The whole variable domain, remainder taken from reference TRBV5-1 and TRBJ1-4, is KAGVTQTPRYLIKTRGQQVTLSCSPISGHRSVSWYQQTPGQGLQFLFEYFSETQRNKGNFPGRFSGRQFSNSRSEMNVSTLELGDSALYLCASSLSSTNEKLFFGSGTQLSVL.

There are a few counts of this clonotype. This sequence joins TRBV6-5 and TRBJ2-5; D gene ambiguous. Germline-derived CDR1 and CDR2 are MNHEY and SVGAGI. CDR3 length: 14 residues. Trimming took 6 bases from V and 1 from J, leaving 12 bases between them. Here the CDR3 reads CASRLGLTQETQYF. CDR3 coding DNA: TGTGCCAGCAGGTTGGGTCTCACCCAAGAGACCCAGTACTTC.